This T cell receptor (beta chain) was observed in a study of Ad26.COV2.S vaccination and SARS-CoV-2 variants. Study conclusions and caveats: Similar non-spike TCR breadth was observed in recipients of vaccine and of placebo. Breadth and depth estimates from TCRs may understate total T cell responses.

The treatment denotes: 15 to 20 received Ad26.COV2.S at low or high dose, single or two shots; roughly five received placebo; per-sample allocation not given. Repertoires come from day 63 after the first vaccine or placebo injection. V lost 0 bases to trimming and J lost 1 base, with 7 bases between them. Germline V gene data show CDR1 as MNHNY and CDR2 as SVGAGI (reference sequence). The length of the CDR3 is 14 residues. Of note for this clone: What it binds is not known.

Libraries were prepared by immunoSEQ multiplex PCR; TCRdb keeps only in-frame clonotypes and omits some of them. The table includes 200,000 to 300,000 clones, 88% detected once. The TCR originated in a person between 18 and 59 years old who received the Ad26.COV2.S COVID-19 vaccine or a placebo. V is TRBV6-6 and J is TRBJ2-7, with D tentatively TRBD2 (6 bases). The specimen was peripheral blood, collected in a trial of Ad26.COV2.S vaccine versus placebo. The CDR3 reads CASSYSTSSYEQYF. The DNA of the CDR3 is TGTGCCAGCAGTTACTCGACTAGTTCCTACGAGCAGTACTTC.